The next 5 T cell receptor beta chains were all read from a single sample in a study of T cell changes during pregnancy in multiple sclerosis. Assay: immunoSEQ multiplex PCR; the TCRdb copy retains only in-frame clones and omits some. This table has roughly 25,000 clones, about 88% appearing once. Sequenced here: CD8+ T cells from peripheral blood mononuclear cells, sampled in the second trimester of pregnancy. These receptors were obtained from a female donor with multiple sclerosis, enrolled in a pregnancy study.

The chain carries TRBV27 and TRBJ2-4, with 9 positions matching TRBD1. The CDR3 sequence is 15 residues long. Trimming took 5 bases from V and 3 from J; bases not matched to a gene: 5. Germline lookup yields CDR1 MNHEY and CDR2 SMNVEV (reference sequence). The CDR3 DNA is TGTGCCAGCAGTCCGGGACAGGGAGGCAAAAACATTCAGTACTTC. It codes for CASSPGQGGKNIQYF.

The V and J genes are TRBV2 and TRBJ1-1; 8 bases match TRBD1. This CDR3 is built from 18 residues. V was clipped by 6 bases and J by 1 base; unmatched bases: 16. Germline V gives CDR1 SNHLY, CDR2 FYNNEI. The CDR3 DNA follows: TGTGCCAGCAGCGCCCAGATACAACGGACAGGGTCGAACACTGAAGCTTTCTTT. Its protein product is CASSAQIQRTGSNTEAFF.

The chain recombines TRBV7-9 with TRBJ2-4, with D tentatively TRBD2 (5 bases). Looked up from germline, CDR1 is SEHNR and CDR2 is FQNEAQ (reference sequence). The CDR3 runs 13 residues. With 5 bases removed from V and 6 bases from J, the gap between germline ends came to 11 bases. CDR3 loop: CASSTPLANIQYF. The CDR3 nucleotides are TGTGCCAGCAGCACCCCCCTAGCAAACATTCAGTACTTC.

V is TRBV14 and J is TRBJ2-2, with 7 bases fitting TRBD1. V trimming: 6 bases; J trimming: 1 base; junction bases outside the gene matches: 5. Germline V lookup: CDR1 SGHDN, CDR2 FVKESK. The CDR3 consists of 15 residues. DNA of the CDR3: TGTGCCAGCAGGAAGGGGGCATGGAACACCGGGGAGCTGTTTTTT. Translating it yields CASRKGAWNTGELFF.

The rearrangement links TRBV5-4 to TRBJ2-1; TRBD2 matches 7 bases. Losses at the gene ends were 0 bases for V and 6 bases for J; bases not matched to a gene: 9. Germline assignment: CDR1 SGHNT and CDR2 YYREEE (reference sequence). The CDR3 runs 16 residues. CDR3 sequence reads: CASSLGGGSAPNEQFF. The CDR3 bases are TGTGCCAGCAGCTTGGGGGGGGGTAGTGCTCCCAATGAGCAGTTCTTC.